Presented here are 28 T cell receptor beta chains from one specimen sequenced in a study of blood T cell repertoires in COVID-19. This table comes from immunoSEQ multiplex PCR, and its TCRdb copy is limited to in-frame clones, with some not included. Of about 150,000 clones listed, about 85% are singletons. The sequencing input was peripheral blood. Source of these receptors: a man between 60 and 75 years old with COVID-19, enrolled during active disease.

The J gene is TRBJ1-1, the V gene TRBV2, with D maybe TRBD1 (5 bases). The germline V and J ends were trimmed by 10 bases and 1 base, with 16 bases remaining between them. This CDR3 is built from 14 residues. The germline V gene has CDR1 SNHLY and CDR2 FYNNEI. CDR3 DNA sequence: TGTGCCACGATACTGGGGCCGCAGAACACTGAAGCTTTCTTT. Translating it yields CATILGPQNTEAFF.

The rearrangement uses TRBV19 and TRBJ1-2; 8 positions match TRBD1. The CDR3 is made up of 17 amino acids. Trimming removed 5 bases from V and 2 bases from J; junction bases left unmatched: 13. Looked up from germline, CDR1 is LNHDA and CDR2 is SQIVND (reference sequence). Written as DNA, the CDR3 is TGTGCCAGTAGTTCCGGACAGGGTCTAGCTCTGAACTATGGCTACACCTTC. It translates to CASSSGQGLALNYGYTF.

The CDR3 here is CASSYLGGGSEAFF. In nucleotides, the CDR3 is TGTGCCAGCAGTTACCTAGGGGGCGGGTCCGAAGCTTTCTTT. The chain carries TRBV6-5 and TRBJ1-1, with 7 bases lining up with TRBD1. CDR3 length equals 14 residues. The germline V gene has CDR1 MNHEY and CDR2 SVGAGI. V gave up 2 bases and J gave up 8 bases; unmatched junction bases: 8.

CDR3 residues: CASRTARFSNTEAFF. CDR3 nucleotides: TGTGCCAGCCGTACCGCTAGGTTTTCGAACACTGAAGCTTTCTTT. The chain uses TRBV2 and TRBJ1-1; D not resolved. The V gene's germline CDR1 is SNHLY and CDR2 FYNNEI. The CDR3 totals 15 residues. V gave up 8 bases and J gave up 1 base, with 17 bases separating them.

This rearrangement joins TRBV6-5 to TRBJ2-1; 14 positions match TRBD2. The CDR3 contains 14 residues. The ends lost 8 bases at V and 10 bases at J; junction bases unmatched: 7. CDR1 is MNHEY, CDR2 SVGAGI, per germline. The CDR3 here is CASYGTSGRMEQFF. The CDR3 coding sequence is TGTGCCAGCTACGGGACTAGCGGGAGAATGGAGCAGTTCTTC.

The gene calls are TRBV9 and TRBJ2-1; the D gene is possibly TRBD2 (6 bases). Per the germline V gene, CDR1 is SGDLS and CDR2 is YYNGEE. CDR3 length equals 15 residues. The V gene lost 2 bases and the J gene lost 0 bases, with 9 bases spanning the gap. The CDR3 DNA reads as TGTGCCAGCAGCGTTTCGACTAGCTCCTACAATGAGCAGTTCTTC. The encoded protein is CASSVSTSSYNEQFF.

This clone was seen just once. DNA of the CDR3: TGCGCCAGCAGCCAAGGTCAGGGATATAATGAAAAACTGTTTTTT. It codes for CASSQGQGYNEKLFF. The V and J genes are TRBV4-1 and TRBJ1-4; the D gene is possibly TRBD1 (5 bases). This CDR3 spans 15 amino acids. V shed 1 base and J shed 4 bases, with 10 bases lying between them. Germline V gene sequence: CDR1 MGHRA, CDR2 YSYEKL.

This rearrangement joins TRBV3-1 (or the pseudogene TRBV3-2) to TRBJ2-7; TRBD1 matches 9 bases. The CDR3 has 16 residues. Germline-derived CDR1 and CDR2 are LGHDT and YNNKEL (reference sequence). V lost 2 bases to trimming and J lost 4 bases; unmatched junction nucleotides: 9. The chain's CDR3 is CASSQSYRGRGYEQYF. For the CDR3, the DNA is TGTGCCAGCAGCCAAAGCTACAGGGGGCGCGGGTACGAGCAGTACTTC.

This clone showed up just a few times. The chain carries TRBV5-1 and TRBJ2-1, with 8 nucleotides matching TRBD1. The ends lost 7 bases at V and 7 bases at J; junction bases unmatched: 7. Germline CDR1 SGHRS, CDR2 YFSETQ. The CDR3 extends over 13 amino acids. Here the CDR3 reads CASATGVGNEQFF. CDR3 DNA sequence: TGCGCCAGCGCGACAGGGGTCGGGAATGAGCAGTTCTTC.

The sample holds one count of this clone. V is TRBV6-5 and J is TRBJ1-1; D is uncertain. Germline V gene data show CDR1 as MNHEY and CDR2 as SVGAGI. The CDR3 runs to 12 residues. The ends were cut back, 7 bases at V and 1 base at J, with 7 bases in the middle. The CDR3 protein is CASKRQNTEAFF. DNA for the CDR3: TGTGCCAGCAAGAGACAGAACACTGAAGCTTTCTTT.

This clone came up once. This chain uses TRBV10-2 with TRBJ1-1; D remains unclear. This CDR3 has 12 residues. Germline CDR1 is WSHSY and CDR2 is SAAADI. The ends were cut back, 5 bases at V and 5 bases at J, with 9 bases in the middle. The CDR3 reads CASSLRRTEAFF. CDR3 bases: TGCGCCAGCAGTCTGCGGAGGACTGAAGCTTTCTTT.

The gene calls are TRBV7-6 and TRBJ2-3, with D tentatively TRBD2 (7 bases). Germline V CDR1 and CDR2: SGHVS, FNYEAQ. CDR3 length: 16 residues. V dropped 4 bases and J dropped 3 bases, with 17 bases sitting between them. CDR3 in DNA: TGTGCCAGCAGCTCCGGGGGGCAGATGAGTACAGATACGCAGTATTTT. Encoded protein: CASSSGGQMSTDTQYF. The full variable domain, rest sourced from reference TRBV7-6 and TRBJ2-3, is GAGVSQSPRYKVTKRGQDVALRCDPISGHVSLYWYRQALGQGPEFLTYFNYEAQQDKSGLPNDRFSAERPEGSISTLTIQRTEQRDSAMYRCASSSGGQMSTDTQYFGPGTRLTVL.

The V call is TRBV6-6, the J call TRBJ2-7, with D tentatively TRBD1 (5 bases). V lost 2 bases, J lost 7 bases, and 12 bases lay in between. The germline gives CDR1 MNHNY, CDR2 SVGAGI (reference sequence). This CDR3 comprises 13 residues. The CDR3 reads CASSYDSLGEQYF. In DNA form, the CDR3 reads TGTGCCAGCAGTTACGACAGTCTAGGGGAGCAGTACTTC.

The V gene is TRBV5-1, the J gene TRBJ1-1; 8 positions match TRBD1. After removal of 0 bases from V and 5 bases from J, the junction contained 6 bases not matched to a gene. Per the germline V gene, CDR1 is SGHRS and CDR2 is YFSETQ. The CDR3 has 15 amino acids. Here the CDR3 DNA reads TGCGCCAGCAGCTTGGCCGGACAGGGTGGGACTGAAGCTTTCTTT. Its translation: CASSLAGQGGTEAFF.

The chain recombines TRBV3-1 (or the pseudogene TRBV3-2) with TRBJ2-1; D unresolved. The CDR3 is 12 residues long. V dropped 6 bases and J dropped 4 bases, with 7 bases sitting between them. The germline V gene encodes CDR1 LGHDT and CDR2 YNNKEL (reference sequence). The CDR3 sequence is CASSYLYNEQFF. In DNA form, the CDR3 reads TGTGCCAGCAGTTATCTGTACAATGAGCAGTTCTTC.

The V gene is TRBV6-1, the J gene TRBJ2-7; 12 bases align to TRBD2. With 1 base clipped from V and 5 bases from J, the junction kept 3 bases outside the gene matches. Per the germline V gene, CDR1 is MNHNS and CDR2 is SASEGT. This CDR3 contains 15 residues. CDR3 in amino acids: CASSEGTSGMNEQYF. Here the CDR3 DNA reads TGTGCCAGCAGTGAAGGGACTAGCGGGATGAACGAGCAGTACTTC.

The rearrangement links TRBV7-2 to TRBJ1-4, with TRBD1 matching over 7 bases. The CDR3 spans 14 residues. With 5 bases clipped from V and 4 bases from J, the junction kept 4 bases outside the gene matches. CDR1 is SGHTA and CDR2 is FQGNSA in the germline V gene. Here the CDR3 reads CASSRQGGNEKLFF. In DNA form, the CDR3 reads TGTGCCAGCAGCCGGCAGGGGGGTAATGAAAAACTGTTTTTT.

The chain recombines TRBV30 with TRBJ1-4, with 8 nucleotides matching TRBD1. J was trimmed by 8 bases and V by 4 bases; bases with no gene match: 6. Germline V gene lookup returns CDR1 GTSNPN and CDR2 SVGIG (reference sequence). The CDR3 sequence is 13 residues long. This CDR3 is CAWNRGSREKLFF. CDR3 nucleotides: TGTGCCTGGAACAGGGGGTCCCGAGAAAAACTGTTTTTT.

This rearrangement joins TRBV2 to TRBJ2-3; possible D gene TRBD1, 6 bases. V was trimmed by 4 bases and J by 2 bases, leaving 10 bases between them. The CDR3 is made up of 14 amino acids. The germline CDR1 and CDR2 sequences are SNHLY and FYNNEI. The CDR3 reads CASSVQGLTDTQYF. CDR3 nucleotides: TGTGCCAGCAGTGTACAGGGCCTCACAGATACGCAGTATTTT.

The chain is built from TRBV19 and TRBJ1-3, with 7 bases matching TRBD1. V lost 4 bases and J lost 1; bases outside the gene matches: 7. The CDR3 has 16 residues. Germline loops: CDR1 LNHDA, CDR2 SQIVND (reference sequence). The CDR3 reads CASSSDSTGSGNTIYF. The CDR3, as DNA: TGTGCCAGTAGTAGCGATTCGACAGGGTCTGGAAACACCATATATTTT. The full variable domain, rest sourced from reference TRBV19 and TRBJ1-3, is DGGITQSPKYLFRKEGQNVTLSCEQNLNHDAMYWYRQDPGQGLRLIYYSQIVNDFQKGDIAEGYSVSREKKESFPLTVTSAQKNPTAFYLCASSSDSTGSGNTIYFGEGSWLTVV.

The chain carries TRBV7-2 and TRBJ2-3; 7 positions agree with TRBD1. The germline gives CDR1 SGHTA, CDR2 FQGNSA. J gave up 0 bases and V 5 bases, and 8 bases lay outside the gene matches. This CDR3 has 16 amino acids. The CDR3 DNA reads as TGTGCCAGCAGCATGGGACAGTTGGGTAGCACAGATACGCAGTATTTT. Translating it yields CASSMGQLGSTDTQYF.

The gene calls are TRBV4-3 and TRBJ2-3, with D possibly TRBD2 on 5 matching bases. Trimming took off 0 bases at V and 6 bases at J, with 13 bases between the two ends. Germline lookup yields CDR1 LGHNA and CDR2 YSLEER. CDR3 length: 15 amino acids. CDR3 amino acids: CASSQDEASPDTQYF. CDR3 in DNA: TGCGCCAGCAGCCAAGATGAAGCTAGCCCCGATACGCAGTATTTT.

J is TRBJ1-5 and V is TRBV7-8; perhaps TRBD1 as D (6 bases). The CDR3 loop spans 13 amino acids. Trimming left V 3 bases short and J 16 bases short, with 19 bases between. CDR1 is SGHVS, CDR2 FQNEAQ, per germline. For the CDR3, the DNA is TGTGCCAGCAGCTTTGAAAGGACAGCCACCGTTCATTTT. As protein: CASSFERTATVHF.

The chain is built from TRBV5-1 and TRBJ1-2; D gene uncertain. This CDR3 is built from 14 residues. CDR1 SGHRS and CDR2 YFSETQ come from the germline V gene. The V end was cut by 5 bases, the J end by 0 bases, with 11 bases between. Here the CDR3 DNA reads TGCGCCAGCAGTCTCACAGTAGCTAACTATGGCTACACCTTC. Its translation: CASSLTVANYGYTF.

The rearrangement uses TRBV7-2 and TRBJ2-7, with 10 positions matching TRBD2. Germline assignment: CDR1 SGHTA and CDR2 FQGNSA. CDR3 size: 15 residues. V shed 5 bases, J shed 4 bases, and the junction held 8 bases outside the gene matches. CDR3: CASSPRAGGLYEQYF. The CDR3 nucleotides are TGTGCCAGCAGCCCACGAGCGGGAGGGCTGTACGAGCAGTACTTC.

The chain couples TRBV4-1 to TRBJ1-1; TRBD1 agrees at 10 bases. The CDR3 sequence is 15 residues long. In germline, CDR1 is MGHRA, CDR2 YSYEKL. J gave up 10 bases and V 3 bases, and 11 bases lay outside the gene matches. In DNA, the CDR3 is TGCGCCAGCAGCCAGGCTTGGGACAGGGGCAAGGGAGCTTTCTTT. Translated, it gives CASSQAWDRGKGAFF.

The chain's CDR3 is CASSPGAGWGNIQYF. The CDR3 nucleotides read TGCGCCAGCAGCCCCGGAGCGGGGTGGGGAAACATTCAGTACTTC. The rearrangement uses TRBV5-1 and TRBJ2-4, with 7 positions matching TRBD2. This CDR3 contains 15 residues. V lost 4 bases and J lost 6; bases outside the gene matches: 10. Germline V gene lookup returns CDR1 SGHRS and CDR2 YFSETQ. Full variable domain (outside the CDR3, taken from reference TRBV5-1 and TRBJ2-4): KAGVTQTPRYLIKTRGQQVTLSCSPISGHRSVSWYQQTPGQGLQFLFEYFSETQRNKGNFPGRFSGRQFSNSRSEMNVSTLELGDSALYLCASSPGAGWGNIQYFGAGTRLSVL.

CDR3 residues: CASSFVAGGETQYF. The CDR3 bases are TGTGCCAGCAGCTTTGTAGCGGGGGGAGAGACCCAGTACTTC. The V gene is TRBV7-2, the J gene TRBJ2-5, with 10 nucleotides matching TRBD2. The V gene end was trimmed by 3 bases and the J gene end by 4 bases; junction bases not matched to a gene: 2. Germline V gene sequence: CDR1 SGHTA, CDR2 FQGNSA. CDR3 length: 14 amino acids.